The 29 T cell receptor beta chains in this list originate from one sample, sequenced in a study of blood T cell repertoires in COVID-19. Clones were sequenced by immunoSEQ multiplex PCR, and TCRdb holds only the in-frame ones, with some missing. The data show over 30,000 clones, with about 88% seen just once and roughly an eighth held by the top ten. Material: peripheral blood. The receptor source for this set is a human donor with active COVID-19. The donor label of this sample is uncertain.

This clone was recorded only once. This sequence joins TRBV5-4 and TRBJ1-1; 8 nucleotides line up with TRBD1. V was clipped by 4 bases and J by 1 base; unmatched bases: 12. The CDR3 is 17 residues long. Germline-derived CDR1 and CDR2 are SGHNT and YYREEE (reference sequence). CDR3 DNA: TGTGCCAGCAGCAGAATATCCGGGACAGGAAAGAACACTGAAGCTTTCTTT. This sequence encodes CASSRISGTGKNTEAFF.

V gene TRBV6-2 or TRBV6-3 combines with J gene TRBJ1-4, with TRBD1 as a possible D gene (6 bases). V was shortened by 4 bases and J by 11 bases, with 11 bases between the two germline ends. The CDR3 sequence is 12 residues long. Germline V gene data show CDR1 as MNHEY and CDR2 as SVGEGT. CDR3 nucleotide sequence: TGTGCCAGCAGTTGGGGGCGAGACAAACTGTTTTTT. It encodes CASSWGRDKLFF.

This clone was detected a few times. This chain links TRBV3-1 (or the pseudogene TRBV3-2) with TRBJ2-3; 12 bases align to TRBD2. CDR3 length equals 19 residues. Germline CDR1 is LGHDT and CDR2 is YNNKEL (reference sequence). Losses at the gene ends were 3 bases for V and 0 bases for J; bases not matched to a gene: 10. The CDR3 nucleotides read TGTGCCAGCAGCCAGCCGACTAGCGGGGGCCTATCTAGCACAGATACGCAGTATTTT. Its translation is CASSQPTSGGLSSTDTQYF.

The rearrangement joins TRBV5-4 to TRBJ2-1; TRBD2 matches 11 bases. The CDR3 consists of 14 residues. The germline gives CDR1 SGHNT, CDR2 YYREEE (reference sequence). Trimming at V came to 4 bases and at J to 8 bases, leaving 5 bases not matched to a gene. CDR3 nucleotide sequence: TGTGCCAGCAGCGGATCGGGACTAGCGGATGAGCAGTTCTTC. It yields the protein CASSGSGLADEQFF.

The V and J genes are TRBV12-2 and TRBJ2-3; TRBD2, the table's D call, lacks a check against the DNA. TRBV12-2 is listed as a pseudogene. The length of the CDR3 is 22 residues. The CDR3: CASRLARTFPGLAGGSTDTQYF. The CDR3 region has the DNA TGTGCAAGTCGCTTAGCCCGGACTTTTCCGGGACTAGCGGGGGGGAGCACAGATACGCAGTATTTT.

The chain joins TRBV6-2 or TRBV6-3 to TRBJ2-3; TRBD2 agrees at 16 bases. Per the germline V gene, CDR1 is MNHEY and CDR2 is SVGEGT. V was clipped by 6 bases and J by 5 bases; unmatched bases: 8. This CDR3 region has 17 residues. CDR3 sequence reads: CASSSGTSGGARDTQYF. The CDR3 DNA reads TGTGCCAGCAGCTCCGGGACTAGCGGGGGGGCCAGAGATACGCAGTATTTT.

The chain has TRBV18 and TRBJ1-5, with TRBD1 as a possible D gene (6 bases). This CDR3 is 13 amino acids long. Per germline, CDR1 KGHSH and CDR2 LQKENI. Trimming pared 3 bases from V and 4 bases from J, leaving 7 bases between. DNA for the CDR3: TGTGCCAGCTCACCGGACAGAAATCAGCCCCAGCATTTT. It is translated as CASSPDRNQPQHF.

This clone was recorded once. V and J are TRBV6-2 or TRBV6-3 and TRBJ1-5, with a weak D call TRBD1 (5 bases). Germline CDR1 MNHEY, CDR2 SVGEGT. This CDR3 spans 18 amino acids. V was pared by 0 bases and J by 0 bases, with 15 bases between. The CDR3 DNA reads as TGTGCCAGCAGTTACTCCGTCGGGGGATCCCTTAGCAATCAGCCCCAGCATTTT. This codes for CASSYSVGGSLSNQPQHF.

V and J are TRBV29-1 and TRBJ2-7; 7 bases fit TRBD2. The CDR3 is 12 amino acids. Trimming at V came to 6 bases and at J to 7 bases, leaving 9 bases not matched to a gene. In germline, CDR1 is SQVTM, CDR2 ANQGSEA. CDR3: CSVGFTGGEQYF. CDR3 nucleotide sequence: TGCAGCGTCGGCTTCACCGGGGGGGAGCAGTACTTC.

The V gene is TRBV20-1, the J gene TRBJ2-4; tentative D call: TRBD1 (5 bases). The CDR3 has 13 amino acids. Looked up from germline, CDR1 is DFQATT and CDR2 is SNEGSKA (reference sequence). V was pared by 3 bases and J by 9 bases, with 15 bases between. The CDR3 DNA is TGCAGTGCTAGTAGTTCCAGGGTCGGCATTCAGTACTTC. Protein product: CSASSSRVGIQYF.

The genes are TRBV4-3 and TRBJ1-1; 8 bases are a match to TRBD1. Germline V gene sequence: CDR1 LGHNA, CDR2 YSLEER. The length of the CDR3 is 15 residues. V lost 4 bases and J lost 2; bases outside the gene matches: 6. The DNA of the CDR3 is TGCGCCAGCAGCCCAAGCGACAGGGGCAACACTGAAGCTTTCTTT. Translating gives CASSPSDRGNTEAFF.

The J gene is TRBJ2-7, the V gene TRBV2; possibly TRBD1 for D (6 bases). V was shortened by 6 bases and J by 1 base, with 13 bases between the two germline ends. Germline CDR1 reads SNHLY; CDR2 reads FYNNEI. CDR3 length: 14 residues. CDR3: CASRGAEASYEQYF. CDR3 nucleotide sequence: TGTGCCAGCAGGGGGGCAGAAGCTTCCTACGAGCAGTACTTC.

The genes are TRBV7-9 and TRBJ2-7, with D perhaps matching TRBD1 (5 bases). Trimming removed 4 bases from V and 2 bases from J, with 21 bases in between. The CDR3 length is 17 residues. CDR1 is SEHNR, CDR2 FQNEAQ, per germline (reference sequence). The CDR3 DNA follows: TGTGCCAGCAGCTCCGGTCCCCGGACCCCAGGGACCTACGAGCAGTACTTC. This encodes CASSSGPRTPGTYEQYF.

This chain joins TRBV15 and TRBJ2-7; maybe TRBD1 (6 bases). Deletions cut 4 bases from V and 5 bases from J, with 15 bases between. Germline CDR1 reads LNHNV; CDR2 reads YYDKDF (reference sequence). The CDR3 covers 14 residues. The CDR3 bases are TGTGCCACCAGCACGACTACAGGGCTCCACGAGCAGTACTTC. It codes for CATSTTTGLHEQYF.

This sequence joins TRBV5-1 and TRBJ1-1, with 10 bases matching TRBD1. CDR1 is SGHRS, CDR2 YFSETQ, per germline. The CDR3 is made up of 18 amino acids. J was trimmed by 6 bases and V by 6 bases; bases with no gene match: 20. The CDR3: CASTYGPGQGPVAPEAFF. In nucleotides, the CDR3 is TGCGCCAGCACCTATGGTCCGGGACAGGGGCCCGTGGCCCCTGAAGCTTTCTTT. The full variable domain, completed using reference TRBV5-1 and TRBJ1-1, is KAGVTQTPRYLIKTRGQQVTLSCSPISGHRSVSWYQQTPGQGLQFLFEYFSETQRNKGNFPGRFSGRQFSNSRSEMNVSTLELGDSALYLCASTYGPGQGPVAPEAFFGQGTRLTVV.

The CDR3 DNA reads TGTGCCAGCAGCTTAGGGGGACTCATGAACACTGAAGCTTTCTTT. As protein: CASSLGGLMNTEAFF. V and J are TRBV7-2 and TRBJ1-1; tentatively, D is TRBD1 (5 bases). The V end lost 1 base, the J end lost 0 bases, and 9 bases lay between the germline ends. The germline V gene encodes CDR1 SGHTA and CDR2 FQGNSA. This CDR3 has 15 amino acids.

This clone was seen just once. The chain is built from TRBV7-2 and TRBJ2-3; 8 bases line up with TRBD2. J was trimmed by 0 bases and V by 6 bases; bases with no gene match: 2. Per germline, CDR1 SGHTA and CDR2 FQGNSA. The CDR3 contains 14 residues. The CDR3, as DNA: TGTGCCAGCAGGCGGACTAGCAGCACAGATACGCAGTATTTT. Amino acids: CASRRTSSTDTQYF.

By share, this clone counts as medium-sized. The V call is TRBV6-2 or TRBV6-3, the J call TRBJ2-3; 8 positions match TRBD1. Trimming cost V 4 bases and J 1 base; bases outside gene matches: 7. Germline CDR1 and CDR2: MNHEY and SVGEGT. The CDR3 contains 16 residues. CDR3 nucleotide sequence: TGTGCCAGCAGTTCCCCCCCGGGACAGGGCACAGATACGCAGTATTTT. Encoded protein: CASSSPPGQGTDTQYF.

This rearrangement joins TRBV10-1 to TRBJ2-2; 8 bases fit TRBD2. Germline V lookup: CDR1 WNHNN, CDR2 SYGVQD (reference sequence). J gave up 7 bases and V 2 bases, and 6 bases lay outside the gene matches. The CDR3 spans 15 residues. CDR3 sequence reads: CASSEEGTRLGELFF. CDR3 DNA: TGCGCCAGCAGTGAGGAAGGGACTAGGCTCGGGGAGCTGTTTTTT.

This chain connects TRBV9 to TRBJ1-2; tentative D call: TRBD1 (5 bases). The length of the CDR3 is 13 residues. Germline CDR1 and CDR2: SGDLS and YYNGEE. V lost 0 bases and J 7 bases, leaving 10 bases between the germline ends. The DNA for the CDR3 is TGTGCCAGCAGCGTAGTAACGGGGGTTGGCTACACCTTC. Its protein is CASSVVTGVGYTF. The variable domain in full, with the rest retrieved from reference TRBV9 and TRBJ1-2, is DSGVTQTPKHLITATGQRVTLRCSPRSGDLSVYWYQQSLDQGLQFLIQYYNGEERAKGNILERFSAQQFPDLHSELNLSSLELGDSALYFCASSVVTGVGYTFGSGTRLTVV.

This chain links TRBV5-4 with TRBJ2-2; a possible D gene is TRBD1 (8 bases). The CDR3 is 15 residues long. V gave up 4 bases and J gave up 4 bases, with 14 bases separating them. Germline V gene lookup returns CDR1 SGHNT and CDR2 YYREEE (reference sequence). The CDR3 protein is CASSRTGRGTGELFF. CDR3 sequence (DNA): TGTGCCAGCAGCCGGACAGGGAGGGGCACCGGGGAGCTGTTTTTT.

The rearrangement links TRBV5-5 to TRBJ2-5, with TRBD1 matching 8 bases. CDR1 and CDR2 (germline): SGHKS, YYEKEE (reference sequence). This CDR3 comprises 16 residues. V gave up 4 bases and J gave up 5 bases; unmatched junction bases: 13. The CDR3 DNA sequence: TGTGCCAGCAGCCTCCCGAAGGCAGGGGGCCTTGAGACCCAGTACTTC. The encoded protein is CASSLPKAGGLETQYF. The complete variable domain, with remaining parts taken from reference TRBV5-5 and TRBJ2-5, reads DAGVTQSPTHLIKTRGQQVTLRCSPISGHKSVSWYQQVLGQGPQFIFQYYEKEERGRGNFPDRFSARQFPNYSSELNVNALLLGDSALYLCASSLPKAGGLETQYFGPGTRLLVL.

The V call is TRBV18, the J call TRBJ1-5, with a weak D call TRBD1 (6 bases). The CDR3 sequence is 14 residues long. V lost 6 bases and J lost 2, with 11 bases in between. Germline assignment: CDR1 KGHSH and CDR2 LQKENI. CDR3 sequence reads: CASSLDSGNQPQHF. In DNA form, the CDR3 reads TGTGCCAGCTCTCTGGACAGCGGCAATCAGCCCCAGCATTTT.

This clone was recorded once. CDR3: CASSQDWAGGTDTQYF. CDR3 nucleotides: TGCGCCAGCAGCCAAGATTGGGCGGGGGGCACAGATACGCAGTATTTT. V usage is TRBV4-3 and J usage is TRBJ2-3; 7 nucleotides align to TRBD2. With V trimmed by 0 bases and J by 1 base, 4 bases remained unmatched. This CDR3 has 16 amino acids. The V gene's germline CDR1 is LGHNA and CDR2 YSLEER.

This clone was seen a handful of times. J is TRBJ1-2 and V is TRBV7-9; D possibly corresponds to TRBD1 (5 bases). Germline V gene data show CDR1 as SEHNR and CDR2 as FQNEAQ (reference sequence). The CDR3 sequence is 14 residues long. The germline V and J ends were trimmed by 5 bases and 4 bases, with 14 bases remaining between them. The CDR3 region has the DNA TGTGCCAGCAGCGACATCAGGGAGGGCTATGGCTACACCTTC. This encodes CASSDIREGYGYTF.

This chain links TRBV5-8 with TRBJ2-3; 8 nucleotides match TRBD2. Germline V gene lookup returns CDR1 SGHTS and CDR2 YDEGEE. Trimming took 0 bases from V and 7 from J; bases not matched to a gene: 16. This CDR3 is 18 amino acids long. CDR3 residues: CASSLAAVFSSGWNTQYF. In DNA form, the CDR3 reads TGTGCCAGCAGCTTGGCCGCGGTATTCTCTAGCGGGTGGAATACGCAGTATTTT.

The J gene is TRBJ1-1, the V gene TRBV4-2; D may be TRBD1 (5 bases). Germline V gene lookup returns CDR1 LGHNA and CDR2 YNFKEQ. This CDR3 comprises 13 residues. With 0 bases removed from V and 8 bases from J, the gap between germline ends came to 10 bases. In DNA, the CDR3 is TGTGCCAGCAGCCAAGATTATAACAGGGAAGCTTTCTTT. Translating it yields CASSQDYNREAFF.

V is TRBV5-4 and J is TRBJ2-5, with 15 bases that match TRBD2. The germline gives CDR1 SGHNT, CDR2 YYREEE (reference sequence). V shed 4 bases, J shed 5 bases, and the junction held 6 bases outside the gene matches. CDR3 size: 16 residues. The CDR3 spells CASSIGTSGGTETQYF. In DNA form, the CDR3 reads TGTGCCAGCAGCATAGGGACTAGCGGGGGGACGGAGACCCAGTACTTC.

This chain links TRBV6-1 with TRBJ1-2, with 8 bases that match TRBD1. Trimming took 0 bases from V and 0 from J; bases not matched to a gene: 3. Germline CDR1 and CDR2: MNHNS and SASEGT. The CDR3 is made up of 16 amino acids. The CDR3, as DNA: TGTGCCAGCAGTGAAGCGCAGACAGGGGCTAACTATGGCTACACCTTC. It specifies CASSEAQTGANYGYTF.